Many counts were recorded for the clone carrying this TCR beta chain. This CDR3 has 14 residues. Germline CDR1 and CDR2: DFQATT and SNEGSKA (reference sequence). Trimming took 5 bases from V and 8 from J; bases not matched to a gene: 6. These data belong to a study of human T cells and chemical hapten exposure. TCRdb ran MiXCR on the RACE reads and lists one entry per CDR3 protein. The profile covers 35,000 to 50,000 distinct CDR3 sequences, with roughly 4% appearing a single time and about 1.5% taken by the ten largest. Time point noted: healthy volunteer bleed at 2 weeks. Unfractionated whole blood was the source from which total RNA was extracted.

The sequenced material came from whole blood. This chain uses TRBV20-1 with TRBJ2-2; 12 positions match TRBD1. The source is a female donor in good health. Some clones in this sample may be carry-over from other donors' samples. The CDR3 nucleotides are TGCAGTGCTCTGGGACAGGGGGCAGGAGGGGAGCTGTTTTTT. It codes for CSALGQGAGGELFF.